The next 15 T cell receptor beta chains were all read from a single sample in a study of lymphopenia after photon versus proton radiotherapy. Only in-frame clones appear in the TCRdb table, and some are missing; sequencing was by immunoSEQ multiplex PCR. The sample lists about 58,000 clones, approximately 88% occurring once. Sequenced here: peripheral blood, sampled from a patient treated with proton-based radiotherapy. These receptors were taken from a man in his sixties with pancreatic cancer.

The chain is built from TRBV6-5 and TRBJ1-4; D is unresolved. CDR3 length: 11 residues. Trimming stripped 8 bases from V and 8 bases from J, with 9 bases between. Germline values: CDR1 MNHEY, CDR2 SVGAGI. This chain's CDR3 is CASSDLEKLFF. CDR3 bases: TGTGCCAGCTCGGACCTAGAAAAACTGTTTTTT.

CDR3 sequence reads: CASSLSPAYEQYF. Written as DNA, the CDR3 is TGTGCCAGCAGTTTATCCCCAGCCTACGAGCAGTACTTC. The chain combines TRBV27 with TRBJ2-7; D unclear. The CDR3 is 13 residues long. The germline V gene has CDR1 MNHEY and CDR2 SMNVEV (reference sequence). Trimming cost V 0 bases and J 2 bases, with 5 bases left between them.

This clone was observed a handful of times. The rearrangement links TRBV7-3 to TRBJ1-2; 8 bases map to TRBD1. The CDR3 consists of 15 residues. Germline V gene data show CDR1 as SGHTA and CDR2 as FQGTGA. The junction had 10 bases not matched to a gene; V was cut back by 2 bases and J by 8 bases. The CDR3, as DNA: TGTGCCAGCAGCTTAGAGGCAGGGGGCGTAGGCGGCTACACCTTC. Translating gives CASSLEAGGVGGYTF.

The CDR3 sequence is CASSPYPGGLNEQFF. The DNA for the CDR3 is TGTGCCAGCTCACCCTATCCGGGGGGTCTCAATGAGCAGTTCTTC. The chain recombines TRBV18 with TRBJ2-1; 7 bases are a match to TRBD2. The germline CDR1 and CDR2 sequences are KGHSH and LQKENI. Trimming took 3 bases from V and 6 from J; bases not matched to a gene: 8. CDR3 length equals 15 residues. The whole variable domain, remainder taken from reference TRBV18 and TRBJ2-1, is NAGVMQNPRHLVRRRGQEARLRCSPMKGHSHVYWYRQLPEEGLKFMVYLQKENIIDESGMPKERFSAEFPKEGPSILRIQQVVRGDSAAYFCASSPYPGGLNEQFFGPGTRLTVL.

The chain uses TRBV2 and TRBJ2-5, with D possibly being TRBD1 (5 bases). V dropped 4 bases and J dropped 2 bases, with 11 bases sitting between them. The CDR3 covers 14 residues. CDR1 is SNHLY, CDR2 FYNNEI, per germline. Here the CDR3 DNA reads TGTGCCAGCAGTGCAGGGTACCCACAAGAGACCCAGTACTTC. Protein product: CASSAGYPQETQYF.

The CDR3 reads CASSLWVGLSSYEQYF. The CDR3 DNA follows: TGTGCCAGCAGCTTGTGGGTAGGACTGTCCTCCTACGAGCAGTACTTC. V gene TRBV7-2 combines with J gene TRBJ2-7; maybe TRBD2 (5 bases). V was clipped by 3 bases and J by 0 bases, with 15 bases between them. From germline, CDR1 is SGHTA and CDR2 FQGNSA. This CDR3 region has 16 residues.

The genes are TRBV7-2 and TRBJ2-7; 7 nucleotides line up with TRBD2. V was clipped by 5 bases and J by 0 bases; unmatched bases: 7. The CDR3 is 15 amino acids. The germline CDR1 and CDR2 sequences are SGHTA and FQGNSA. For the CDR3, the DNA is TGTGCCAGCAGCCGTACCGCGGGAGACTCCTACGAGCAGTACTTC. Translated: CASSRTAGDSYEQYF.

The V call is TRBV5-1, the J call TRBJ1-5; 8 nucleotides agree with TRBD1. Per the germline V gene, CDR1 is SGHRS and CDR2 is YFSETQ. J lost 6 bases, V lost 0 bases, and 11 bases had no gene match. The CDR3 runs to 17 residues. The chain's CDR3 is CASSLEPTGGGGQPQHF. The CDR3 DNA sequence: TGCGCCAGCAGCTTGGAACCCACAGGGGGAGGGGGTCAGCCCCAGCATTTT. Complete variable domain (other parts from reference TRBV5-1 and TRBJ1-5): KAGVTQTPRYLIKTRGQQVTLSCSPISGHRSVSWYQQTPGQGLQFLFEYFSETQRNKGNFPGRFSGRQFSNSRSEMNVSTLELGDSALYLCASSLEPTGGGGQPQHFGDGTRLSIL.

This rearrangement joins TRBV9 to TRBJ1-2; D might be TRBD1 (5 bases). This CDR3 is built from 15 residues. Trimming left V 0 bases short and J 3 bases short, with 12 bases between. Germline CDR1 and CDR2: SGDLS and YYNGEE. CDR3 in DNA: TGTGCCAGCAGCGTAGATGGCAGGGTCGACTATGGCTACACCTTC. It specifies CASSVDGRVDYGYTF.

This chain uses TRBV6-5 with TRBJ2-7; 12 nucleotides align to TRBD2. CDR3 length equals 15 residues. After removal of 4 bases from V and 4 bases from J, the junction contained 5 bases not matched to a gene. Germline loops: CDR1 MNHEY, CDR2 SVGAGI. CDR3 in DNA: TGTGCCAGCAGTTCCGCGACTAGCGGGAGTTACGAGCAGTACTTC. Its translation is CASSSATSGSYEQYF.

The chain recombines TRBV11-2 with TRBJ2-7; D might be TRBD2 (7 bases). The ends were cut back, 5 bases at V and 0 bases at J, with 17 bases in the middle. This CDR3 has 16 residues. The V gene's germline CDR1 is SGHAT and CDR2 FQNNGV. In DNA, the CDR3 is TGTGCCAGCAGCCTCAGTTTTGGGGGGGCCTCCTACGAGCAGTACTTC. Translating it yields CASSLSFGGASYEQYF.

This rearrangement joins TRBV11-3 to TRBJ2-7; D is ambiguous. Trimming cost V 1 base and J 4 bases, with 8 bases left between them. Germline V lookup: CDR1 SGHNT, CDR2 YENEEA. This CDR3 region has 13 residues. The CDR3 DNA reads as TGTGCCAGCAGCTTAGCACAGCATTACGAGCAGTACTTC. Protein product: CASSLAQHYEQYF.

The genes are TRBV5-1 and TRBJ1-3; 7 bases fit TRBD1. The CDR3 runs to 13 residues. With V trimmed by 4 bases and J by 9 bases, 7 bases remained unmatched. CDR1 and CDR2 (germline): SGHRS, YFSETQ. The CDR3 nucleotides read TGCGCCAGCAGCCCAGGACAGGAGAGCACCATATATTTT. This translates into CASSPGQESTIYF. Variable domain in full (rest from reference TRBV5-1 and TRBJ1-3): KAGVTQTPRYLIKTRGQQVTLSCSPISGHRSVSWYQQTPGQGLQFLFEYFSETQRNKGNFPGRFSGRQFSNSRSEMNVSTLELGDSALYLCASSPGQESTIYFGEGSWLTVV.

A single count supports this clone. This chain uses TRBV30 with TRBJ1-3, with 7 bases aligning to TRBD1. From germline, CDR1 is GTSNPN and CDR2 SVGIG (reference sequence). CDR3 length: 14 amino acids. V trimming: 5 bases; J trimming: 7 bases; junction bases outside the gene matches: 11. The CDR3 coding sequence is TGTGCCTGGCTCGACAGGGTGGTTAAGAACACCATATATTTT. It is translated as CAWLDRVVKNTIYF.

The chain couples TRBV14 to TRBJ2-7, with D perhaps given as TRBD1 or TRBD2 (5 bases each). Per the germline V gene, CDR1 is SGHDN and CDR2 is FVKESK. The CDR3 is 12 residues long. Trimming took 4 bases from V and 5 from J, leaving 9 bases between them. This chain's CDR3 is CASSPGSDEQYF. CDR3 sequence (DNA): TGTGCCAGCAGCCCAGGGAGCGACGAGCAGTACTTC.